This T cell receptor (beta chain) was sequenced for a study of blood T cells in healthy people across ages. J was trimmed by 3 bases and V by 1 base; bases with no gene match: 14. The length of the CDR3 is 18 residues. Germline lookup yields CDR1 DFQATT and CDR2 SNEGSKA (reference sequence). For the second PCR, which ran for roughly 6 to 11 cycles, a sample-barcoded 5' primer and a J-beta primer mix were used. Via MiXCR, TCRdb re-called the 5' RACE reads, giving one row per CDR3 protein. The table shows approximately 1.5 million distinct CDR3 sequences, with around 36% occurring only once. PBMCs numbering at least 7 million were isolated per sample.

The sample comprised blood. The receptor was derived from a woman in her thirties in good health. This rearrangement joins TRBV20-1 to TRBJ2-1; 8 nucleotides match TRBD2. The CDR3: CSARVSGRERAYYNEQFF. Written as DNA, the CDR3 is TGCAGTGCTAGAGTCTCCGGGAGGGAGCGGGCATACTACAATGAGCAGTTCTTC.